This is a list of T cell receptor beta chains from one sample in a study of regulatory T cells in long-lasting Graves disease. TCRdb processed the multiplex PCR reads anew with MiXCR; each CDR3 protein has one entry. The sample includes 580,000 or so distinct CDR3 sequences, 16% of them seen just once. The sample also formed part of further work on T cells in Graves' hyperthyroidism and ophthalmopathy.

The sequenced sample was peripheral blood mononuclear cells (PBMCs), obtained at new diagnosis, from a patient treated with antithyroid drugs. Receptors were obtained from a man younger than 35 with Graves disease. Each CDR3 is given with its conserved first and last residue. Fields, in order: D gene, CDR3 length, J gene, V gene, CDR3 protein. A D gene is named only where the DNA matches it firmly.

D: .
length: 15
J: TRBJ2-3
V: TRBV5-1
CDR3: CASSSGTPNTDTQYF

D: .
length: 13
J: TRBJ1-1
V: TRBV29-1
CDR3: CSLGRGIGTEAFF

D: TRBD2
length: 15
J: TRBJ2-7
V: TRBV29-1
CDR3: CSVLRLAGVLYEQYF

D: .
length: 15
J: TRBJ1-1
V: TRBV27
CDR3: CASTLTGRASSEAFF

D: TRBD1
length: 12
J: TRBJ2-1
V: TRBV15
CDR3: CATSTYRGEQFF

D: TRBD1
length: 13
J: TRBJ1-2
V: TRBV10-2
CDR3: CASSPQGAYGYTF

D: .
length: 14
J: TRBJ2-1
V: TRBV6-1
CDR3: CASSEETRSHEQFF

D: .
length: 15
J: TRBJ1-5
V: TRBV5-1
CDR3: CASRLAGNSNQPQHF

D: .
length: 15
J: TRBJ1-6
V: TRBV2
CDR3: CATSRMITENSPLHF

D: TRBD1
length: 14
J: TRBJ2-7
V: TRBV6-1
CDR3: CASKGAKPSYEQYF

D: .
length: 13
J: TRBJ2-7
V: TRBV4-1
CDR3: CASSQDPGAEQYF